The clone carrying this TCR beta chain was seen more than once but under ten times. Its antigen is still unknown. This specimen belongs to a study of post-analysis software for immune sequencing data. General study results and limits: In patients, about 5 TRBV segments were more frequent than in controls, with TRBV5-6, TRBV5-1 and TRBV20-1 among them.

Carried by the TCR beta cDNA libraries were unique molecular identifiers. TCRdb independently ran MiXCR on the PCR reads; one entry per CDR3 protein. The sample has hundreds of thousands of distinct CDR3 sequences, around 47% seen once. This CDR3 has 13 residues. CDR1 and CDR2 from the germline V gene are SGHTA and FQGTGA. The chain recombines TRBV7-3 with TRBJ2-4; possibly TRBD2 for D (5 bases). TRBJ2-7 explains the end of the DNA better; the J call may be wrong. The receptor's source is a girl aged 10 to 17 with multiple sclerosis. The sequencing input was blood. The CDR3 coding sequence is TGTGCCAGCAGCTCGTCGGGGAAAGACGAGCAGTACTTC. This encodes CASSSSGKDEQYF.